The T cell receptor (beta chain) described here comes from a study of T cells after yellow fever vaccination. The overall study: Fractions of low cell number were prepared using SMART-Seq v4 Ultra Low Input.

The germline gives CDR1 MGHRA, CDR2 YSYEKL. The ends were cut back, 1 base at V and 0 bases at J, with 15 bases in the middle. The CDR3 length is 18 residues. To note about this clonotype: The antigen is undetermined.

TCRdb analysed the 5' RACE reads with MiXCR anew, one entry per CDR3 protein. The table shows 400,000 to 450,000 distinct CDR3 sequences, with under 20% occurring only once. Overall study findings and caveats: Across the CD4 and CD8 compartments, a small share of clonotypes was present in both.

The chain combines TRBV4-1 with TRBJ2-2; tentatively, D is TRBD2 (6 bases). This TCR came from a man aged 18-30 years who received the YFV17D yellow fever vaccine. Sequences were derived from PBMCs, sampled before the yellow fever booster vaccination. CDR3 loop: CASSQVPGEASNTGELFF. The CDR3, as DNA: TGCGCCAGCAGCCAAGTCCCGGGGGAGGCATCGAACACCGGGGAGCTGTTTTTT.